This entry lists 19 T cell receptor beta chains sequenced from one sample in a study of tumor and adjacent non-tumor tissue in lung cancer. The template was RNA from unsorted bulk tissue. TCRbeta libraries were built with three rounds of nested PCR, modified from ARM-PCR. TCRdb recomputed calls from the multiplex PCR reads with MiXCR, one row per CDR3 protein. The sample holds about 110,000 distinct CDR3 sequences; around 82% are singletons and the top ten take 20% to 25%. The sample taken for sequencing was lung tumor tissue. The receptors were gathered from a man aged 65 to 85 with non-small cell lung cancer.

This clonotype was recorded once. The germline gene is not matched at one end of the junction; a read error may be the cause. V gene TRBV12-3 or TRBV12-4 combines with J gene TRBJ1-6; D may be TRBD1 (6 bases). This CDR3 has 15 amino acids. DNA of the CDR3: TGTGCCAGCAGTTCACGAGGGGGTGGCGGTTTACCCCACCACTTT. Translated, it gives CASSSRGGGGLPHHF.

As regards this clonotype: The junction departs from the called germline gene at one end, perhaps through a read error. V gene TRBV29-1 combines with J gene TRBJ2-5, with a weak D call TRBD2 (5 bases). Germline loops: CDR1 SQVTM, CDR2 ANQGSEA. The CDR3 sequence is 14 residues long. CDR3 sequence (DNA): TGCAACGTTGGTGAACTAGTGGTGGGAGAGACCCAGTACTTC. Residues: CNVGELVVGETQYF.

Notes on this clonotype: The conserved phenylalanine or tryptophan normally closing the CDR3 is absent here, so this likely arose from a read error. The CDR3 region is CPSSIKDTQYP. Here the CDR3 DNA reads TGTCCCAGCAGTATTAAAGATACGCAGTATCCT. V usage is TRBV12-3 or TRBV12-4 and J usage is TRBJ2-3; no reliable D call. There are 11 residues in the CDR3.

Of note for this clonotype: One end of the junction fails to match germline, which may point to a read error. V is TRBV10-3 and J is TRBJ1-5; D ambiguous. The germline CDR1 and CDR2 sequences are ENHRY and SYGVKD. The CDR3 covers 15 residues. CDR3 loop: CAISITGDGDQPRHF. The CDR3 nucleotides are TGTGCCATCAGTATAACTGGGGATGGGGATCAGCCCCGGCATTTC.

As to this clonotype: A much larger clone sits a single nucleotide away, making a read error possible. The V gene is TRBV28, the J gene TRBJ1-1; possible D gene TRBD1, 5 bases. CDR1 and CDR2 (germline): MDHEN, SYDVKM. The CDR3 runs to 12 residues. CDR3 DNA: TGTGTCAGCAGTAGCAGGGTCACTGAAGCTTTCTTT. Translating gives CVSSSRVTEAFF.

A remark on this clonotype: Without the conserved terminal phenylalanine or tryptophan, this CDR3 likely stems from a read error. J is TRBJ2-5 and V is TRBV4-1; D possibly matches TRBD1 or TRBD2 (5 bases each). This CDR3 is 14 amino acids long. Germline V CDR1 and CDR2: MGHRA, YSYEKL. CDR3 residues: CAGSQQSGQEIQYL. Here the CDR3 DNA reads TGCGCCGGCAGCCAACAGTCGGGGCAAGAGATCCAGTACCTC.

Comments on this clonotype: The junction does not match germline at one end; this may be a read error. The J gene is TRBJ1-1, the V gene TRBV20-1; maybe TRBD1 (5 bases). Germline CDR1 and CDR2: DFQATT and SNEGSKA (reference sequence). There are 16 residues in the CDR3. CDR3 sequence (DNA): TGCAGTGCCAGCGGGGGGTCCCGTTCTAGGAACACTGAAGATTTCTTT. The encoded protein is CSASGGSRSRNTEDFF.

At least ten counts were recorded for this clonotype. V gene TRBV28 combines with J gene TRBJ2-2, with D possibly being TRBD1 (5 bases). The germline gives CDR1 MDHEN, CDR2 SYDVKM. Between the trimmed V and J ends, which lost 6 bases and 3 bases, there was a span of 11 bases. The CDR3 sequence is 14 residues long. This CDR3 is CASRTTGYTGELFF. The CDR3 DNA reads TGTGCCAGCAGGACCACAGGATACACCGGGGAGCTGTTTTTT.

The V and J genes are TRBV28 and TRBJ1-5, with D possibly matching TRBD1 (5 bases). CDR1 and CDR2 from the germline V gene are MDHEN and SYDVKM. V lost 7 bases, J lost 4 bases, and 14 bases lay in between. The CDR3 runs 14 residues. In DNA form, the CDR3 reads TGTGCCAGCAATGTGACGGGGGAGAATCAGCCCCAGCATTTT. Translation gives CASNVTGENQPQHF.

Points on this clonotype: The junction shows a germline mismatch at one end, possibly a read error. The rearrangement links TRBV28 to TRBJ1-5, with a weak D call TRBD1 (6 bases). Germline lookup yields CDR1 MDHEN and CDR2 SYDVKM. CDR3 length: 15 amino acids. CDR3 sequence reads: CTSNLPRQAQQPHHF. CDR3 nucleotide sequence: TGTACCAGCAATTTACCACGACAGGCCCAGCAGCCCCATCATTTT.

With regard to this clonotype: This likely comes from a read error, as the CDR3 has no conserved phenylalanine or tryptophan at its end. This sequence joins TRBV11-3 and TRBJ2-7; TRBD2 is a possible D gene (5 bases). This CDR3 region has 14 residues. Germline V gene lookup returns CDR1 SGHNT and CDR2 YENEEA. The CDR3 region has the DNA TGTGCCAGCAGTTTAAGAGGGAGCTCCTACGGGCAGTACTAC. Amino acids: CASSLRGSSYGQYY.

This clonotype was counted once. At one end the junction does not follow the germline gene, possibly because of a read error. This sequence joins TRBV4-3 and TRBJ2-2, with D possibly being TRBD1 (7 bases). Germline CDR1 LGHNA, CDR2 YSLEER. The CDR3 length is 14 residues. Here the CDR3 DNA reads TGCGCCAGCAGCCACAGGGGGGTGGTCGGGAAGCTGTTTTTT. Its translation is CASSHRGVVGKLFF.

The chain couples TRBV10-3 to TRBJ2-1, with D maybe TRBD1 (6 bases). This CDR3 contains 10 residues. The germline V gene has CDR1 ENHRY and CDR2 SYGVKD. This CDR3 is CDTKGDEQFF. CDR3 DNA: TGTGACACGAAGGGGGATGAGCAGTTCTTC.

This rearrangement joins TRBV28 to TRBJ2-7; perhaps TRBD1 as D (6 bases). CDR3 length: 14 residues. The V end was cut by 6 bases, the J end by 2 bases, with 14 bases between. Germline V gene data show CDR1 as MDHEN and CDR2 as SYDVKM. CDR3 in amino acids: CASRTGTSPYEQYF. CDR3 DNA: TGTGCCAGCAGGACTGGGACATCCCCCTACGAGCAGTACTTC.

V usage is TRBV12-3 or TRBV12-4 and J usage is TRBJ1-2; D is unresolved. CDR3 length equals 13 residues. V shed 6 bases and J shed 5 bases, with 13 bases lying between them. The CDR3: CASSPSGNYGYTF. CDR3 DNA: TGTGCCAGCAGCCCATCTGGGAATTATGGCTACACCTTC.

As to this clonotype: This CDR3 fails to terminate in the conserved phenylalanine or tryptophan, so it likely reflects a read error. No DNA is shown, since the ends of the CDR3 on it are uncertain; the CDR3 is the one TCRdb lists. V is TRBV4-3 and J is TRBJ1-2; the table's D call, TRBD1, was not checked against the DNA. Germline lookup yields CDR1 LGHNA and CDR2 YSLEER. The CDR3 extends over 14 residues, inclusive of both ends. The CDR3 loop is CASSHDLGTGRCTY.

This clonotype was seen a handful of times. One end of the junction does not line up with germline, which may come from a read error. The chain combines TRBV20-1 with TRBJ1-1; D is uncertain. Germline CDR1 DFQATT, CDR2 SNEGSKA (reference sequence). This CDR3 has 13 residues. In DNA form, the CDR3 reads TGCGCGGAGGCAGACCCCATGAACACTGGAGCTTTCTTT. Residues: CAEADPMNTGAFF.

Concerning this clonotype itself: Its ends do not fully match the called genes, so a read error is possible. The J gene is TRBJ2-3, the V gene TRBV5-1; TRBD2 agrees at 9 bases. Germline-derived CDR1 and CDR2 are SGHRS and YFSETQ. The CDR3 is made up of 15 amino acids. The CDR3 protein is CTSSGSGGWADRQYF. The CDR3 DNA reads as TGCACCAGCAGCGGAAGCGGGGGGTGGGCAGATAGGCAGTATTTT.

In the case of this clonotype: Relative to the germline gene, one junction end is altered; a read error may explain this. The chain joins TRBV29-1 to TRBJ2-7, with D hard to call. Per germline, CDR1 SQVTM and CDR2 ANQGSEA. The CDR3 sequence is 13 residues long. CDR3 nucleotides: TGCAGCGTTGAGGGTGGCTTCTCCTACAAGCAGTACTTC. Encoded protein: CSVEGGFSYKQYF.